Reported below is one TCR beta chain. Its target is unknown. The record originates from a study of CD8+ T cells in alopecia areata. Study details: Severity was scored as percentage of affected scalp area in treated patients.

Whole-study findings and limits: Mice showed clearer TCR sharing than patients did, a gap that was possibly HLA-related. Tofacitinib significantly lowered scalp clonality and expanded CD8+ clones among the top 100. Scalp samples also yield sequences from resident alphabeta T cells of normal skin.

cDNA prepared by RNA extraction and subsequent reverse transcription served as the template for sequencing. TCRdb's copy holds only in-frame clones and misses some; the assay was immunoSEQ multiplex PCR. Of fewer than 250,000 clones in the sample, 30% to 40% were seen once. The treatment is: oral pan-JAK inhibitor, 5-10 mg twice daily. V shed 1 base and J shed 2 bases, with 14 bases lying between them. The germline CDR1 and CDR2 sequences are MGHRA and YSYEKL. There are 16 residues in the CDR3. This rearrangement joins TRBV4-1 to TRBJ2-5; D is perhaps TRBD2 (5 bases). This clonotype originated in a human donor with alopecia areata. The sequencing used CD4+ T cells sorted from blood, collected between weeks 30 and 35, from a patient treated with tofacitinib. CDR3 DNA: TGCGCCAGCAGCCAAGTGCTAGCTCTTCTACAAGAGACCCAGTACTTC. Its protein product is CASSQVLALLQETQYF.